This T cell receptor beta chain is from a study of T cells in Graves' hyperthyroidism and ophthalmopathy. The germline V gene encodes CDR1 SGHAT and CDR2 FQNNGV. Trimming left V 7 bases short and J 2 bases short, with 14 bases between. The CDR3 runs to 15 residues. There were TCR beta CDR3 regions amplified from RNA transcripts. First-round RT-PCR with HTBI primers amplified the TCR CDR3 region. TCRdb reprocessed the multiplex PCR reads with MiXCR, giving one entry per CDR3 protein. The data contain roughly 500,000 distinct CDR3 sequences, approximately 25% of them singletons. The V gene is TRBV11-2, the J gene TRBJ2-2; possibly TRBD1 for D (6 bases). The sequencing sample was made of blood. This TCR was sampled from a young woman with Graves' ophthalmopathy. CDR3 residues: CASIGTHLNTGELFF. CDR3 DNA: TGTGCCAGCATTGGGACACACCTCAACACCGGGGAGCTGTTTTTT.